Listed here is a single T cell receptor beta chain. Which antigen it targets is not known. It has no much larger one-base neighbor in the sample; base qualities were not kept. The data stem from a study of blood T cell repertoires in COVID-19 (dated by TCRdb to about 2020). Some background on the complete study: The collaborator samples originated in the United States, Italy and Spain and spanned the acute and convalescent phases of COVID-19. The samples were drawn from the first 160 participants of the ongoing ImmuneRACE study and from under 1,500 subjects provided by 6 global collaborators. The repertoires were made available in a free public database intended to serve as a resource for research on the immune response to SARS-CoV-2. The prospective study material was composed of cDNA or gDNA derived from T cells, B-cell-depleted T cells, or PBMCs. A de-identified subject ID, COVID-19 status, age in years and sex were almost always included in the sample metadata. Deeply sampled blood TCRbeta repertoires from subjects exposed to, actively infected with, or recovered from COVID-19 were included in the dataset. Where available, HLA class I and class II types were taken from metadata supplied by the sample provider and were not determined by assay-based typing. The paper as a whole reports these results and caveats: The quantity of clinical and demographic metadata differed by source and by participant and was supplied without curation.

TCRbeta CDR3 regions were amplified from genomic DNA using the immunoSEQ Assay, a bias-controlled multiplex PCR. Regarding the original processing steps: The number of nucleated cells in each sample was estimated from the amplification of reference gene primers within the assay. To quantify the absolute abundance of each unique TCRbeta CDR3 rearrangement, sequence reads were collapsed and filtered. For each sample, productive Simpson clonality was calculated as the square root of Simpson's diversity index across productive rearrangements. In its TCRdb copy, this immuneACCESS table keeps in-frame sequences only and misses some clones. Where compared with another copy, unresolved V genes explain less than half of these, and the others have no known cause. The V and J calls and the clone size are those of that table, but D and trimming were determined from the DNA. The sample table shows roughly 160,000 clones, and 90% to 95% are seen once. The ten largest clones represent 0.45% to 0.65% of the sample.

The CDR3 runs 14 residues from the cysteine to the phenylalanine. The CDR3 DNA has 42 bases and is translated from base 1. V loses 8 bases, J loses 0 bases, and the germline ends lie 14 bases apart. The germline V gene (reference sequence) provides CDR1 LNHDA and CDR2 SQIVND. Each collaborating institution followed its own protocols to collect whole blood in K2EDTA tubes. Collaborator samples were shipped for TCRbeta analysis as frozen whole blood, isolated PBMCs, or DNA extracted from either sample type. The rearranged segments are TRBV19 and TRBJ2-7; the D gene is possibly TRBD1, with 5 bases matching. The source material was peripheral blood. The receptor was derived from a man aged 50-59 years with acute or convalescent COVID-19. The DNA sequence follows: TGTGCCAGTGCGCCCGGACACCTCTCCTACGAGCAGTACTTC. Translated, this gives CASAPGHLSYEQYF. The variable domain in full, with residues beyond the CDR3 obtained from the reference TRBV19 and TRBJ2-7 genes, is DGGITQSPKYLFRKEGQNVTLSCEQNLNHDAMYWYRQDPGQGLRLIYYSQIVNDFQKGDIAEGYSVSREKKESFPLTVTSAQKNPTAFYLCASAPGHLSYEQYFGPGTRLTVT.